The 9 T cell receptor beta chains given below trace back to one sample, sequenced in a study of cytotoxic CD8 clonotypes in ibrutinib-treated CLL. Here immunoSEQ multiplex PCR was the method, and the copy in TCRdb shows in-frame clones only, minus some. The table lists about 120,000 clones, 55% to 75% of them singletons. Sequencing used PBMCs, obtained after 24 months of ibrutinib treatment. Every receptor here comes from a human donor with chronic lymphocytic leukemia.

The V gene is TRBV5-1, the J gene TRBJ1-5, with a tentative D call TRBD1 (5 bases). This CDR3 contains 16 residues. Per germline, CDR1 SGHRS and CDR2 YFSETQ. The V end lost 0 bases, the J end lost 0 bases, and 10 bases lay between the germline ends. CDR3 in amino acids: CASSLVPGISNQPQHF. The CDR3 bases are TGCGCCAGCAGCTTGGTCCCAGGGATTAGCAATCAGCCCCAGCATTTT.

The chain uses TRBV7-2 and TRBJ1-2, with 9 positions matching TRBD1. Germline values: CDR1 SGHTA, CDR2 FQGNSA. Trimming at V came to 2 bases and at J to 2 bases, leaving 15 bases not matched to a gene. This CDR3 has 19 residues. CDR3 sequence (DNA): TGTGCCAGCAGCTTATTTCCACGTGGGTCAGGACAGGGGAACTATGGCTACACCTTC. Translation gives CASSLFPRGSGQGNYGYTF.

This clone showed up just a few times. This chain uses TRBV30 with TRBJ1-6; TRBD1 is a possible D gene (5 bases). This CDR3 is 16 amino acids long. Germline V lookup: CDR1 GTSNPN, CDR2 SVGIG (reference sequence). Trimming removed 1 base at V and 9 bases at J, with 19 bases between. The CDR3 DNA is TGTGCCTGGAGTGCGGGGCGACCGGGAGCGCGTTCACCCCTCCACTTT. As protein: CAWSAGRPGARSPLHF.

J is TRBJ2-5 and V is TRBV5-5; no definite D call. The V gene's germline CDR1 is SGHKS and CDR2 YYEKEE (reference sequence). The CDR3 covers 15 residues. Trimming took 2 bases from V and 4 from J, leaving 15 bases between them. The CDR3 loop is CASSFPVSPRETQYF. The CDR3 DNA reads TGTGCCAGCAGCTTCCCGGTCAGTCCCCGAGAGACCCAGTACTTC.

The chain combines TRBV28 with TRBJ1-4; possible D gene TRBD1, 6 bases. The CDR3 is 15 amino acids. The V gene lost 6 bases and the J gene lost 0 bases, with 11 bases spanning the gap. CDR1 MDHEN and CDR2 SYDVKM come from the germline V gene. The CDR3 sequence is CASSRTVSTNEKLFF. In nucleotides, the CDR3 is TGTGCCAGCAGCCGGACAGTTTCAACTAATGAAAAACTGTTTTTT.

This chain joins TRBV6-5 and TRBJ2-7, with a possible D match to TRBD1 (6 bases). CDR3 length equals 15 residues. Trimming pared 0 bases from V and 3 bases from J, leaving 12 bases between. Germline values: CDR1 MNHEY, CDR2 SVGAGI. The CDR3 loop is CASSYSRKGGYEQYF. Written as DNA, the CDR3 is TGTGCCAGCAGTTACTCGCGGAAAGGGGGCTACGAGCAGTACTTC.

The chain uses TRBV5-6 and TRBJ2-7; D is uncertain. The CDR3 is made up of 13 amino acids. V lost 4 bases, J lost 2 bases, and 10 bases lay in between. CDR1 is SGHDT and CDR2 is YYEEEE in the germline V gene. DNA of the CDR3: TGTGCCAGCAGCGCCGACTTGACCTACGAGCAGTACTTC. Translating it yields CASSADLTYEQYF.

The chain recombines TRBV28 with TRBJ2-2; possible D gene TRBD2, 6 bases. CDR3 length: 17 residues. The germline CDR1 and CDR2 sequences are MDHEN and SYDVKM. V was trimmed by 8 bases and J by 5 bases, leaving 24 bases between them. In nucleotides, the CDR3 is TGTGCCAGCGGGGAGTGGGAGGTATCGCGAAGGACCGGGGAGCTGTTTTTT. This gives the protein CASGEWEVSRRTGELFF. Variable domain in full (rest from reference TRBV28 and TRBJ2-2): DVKVTQSSRYLVKRTGEKVFLECVQDMDHENMFWYRQDPGLGLRLIYFSYDVKMKEKGDIPEGYSVSREKKERFSLILESASTNQTSMYLCASGEWEVSRRTGELFFGEGSRLTVL.

This chain links TRBV30 with TRBJ1-5; TRBD1 matches at 8 bases. The V gene end was trimmed by 0 bases and the J gene end by 4 bases; junction bases not matched to a gene: 5. Looked up from germline, CDR1 is GTSNPN and CDR2 is SVGIG (reference sequence). The CDR3 loop spans 15 amino acids. In DNA form, the CDR3 reads TGTGCCTGGAGTGTACAGGGGGGAGGAAATCAGCCCCAGCATTTT. Amino acids: CAWSVQGGGNQPQHF. The full variable domain, completed using reference TRBV30 and TRBJ1-5, is SQTIHQWPATLVQPVGSPLSLECTVEGTSNPNLYWYRQAAGRGLQLLFYSVGIGQISSEVPQNLSASRPQDRQFILSSKKLLLSDSGFYLCAWSVQGGGNQPQHFGDGTRLSIL.